These T cell receptor beta chains were read from a single sample in a study of cytomegalovirus exposure and HLA in healthy donors. Libraries were prepared by immunoSEQ multiplex PCR; TCRdb keeps only in-frame clonotypes and omits some of them. The sample includes roughly 230,000 clones, around 84% of them seen just once. Material: PBMCs. Every receptor here comes from a girl aged 2 to 10 in good health and CMV-seronegative. Both conserved end residues are part of each CDR3. Each record gives: V gene, clone size, D gene, J gene, CDR3 DNA, CDR3 protein. D genes are given only for firm matches. Some rows have no size entry. The others give once, few or many, or a class for an expanded clone.

>TRBV5-1|.|TRBD2|TRBJ2-7
TGCGCCAGCAGTTCATCGACTAGCGGACCGGAGGTGCTATACGAGCAGTACTTC
CASSSSTSGPEVLYEQYF
>TRBV28|.|TRBD1|TRBJ1-1
TGTGCCAGCAGTCCCGCCGGGACAGTTAACACTGAAGCTTTCTTT
CASSPAGTVNTEAFF
>TRBV6-6|.|.|TRBJ1-5
TGTGCCAGCAGTTCCTCATCGGGGGGATTAGGTCAGCCCCAGCATTTT
CASSSSSGGLGQPQHF
>TRBV7-9|.|TRBD1|TRBJ2-7
TGTGCCAGCAGCTCCCGGGACAGCCTCTCCTACGAGCAGTACTTC
CASSSRDSLSYEQYF
>TRBV19|.|.|TRBJ1-6
TGTGCCAGTAGTATGGGCCAGGTTAATTCACCCCTCCACTTT
CASSMGQVNSPLHF
>TRBV15|.|.|TRBJ2-3
TGTGCCACCAGCATATTTAGCGGCACAGATACGCAGTATTTT
CATSIFSGTDTQYF
>TRBV9|.|.|TRBJ1-1
TGTGCCAGCAGCGTAAGAGGAAACACTGAAGCTTTCTTT
CASSVRGNTEAFF
>TRBV6-6|.|.|TRBJ1-5
TGTGCCAGCAGTTACTCCTCCGGGATTAGCAATCAGCCCCAGCATTTT
CASSYSSGISNQPQHF
>TRBV5-6|.|TRBD2|TRBJ2-4
TGTGCCAGCCGGACTAGCGGAAAAAACATTCAGTACTTC
CASRTSGKNIQYF
>TRBV14|.|.|TRBJ1-5
TGTGCCAGCAGCCAAGAAATAAGCCAGCCCCAGCATTTT
CASSQEISQPQHF
>TRBV11-2|once|TRBD2|TRBJ2-1
TGTGCCAGCAGCCCAATACCCCCAACTAGCGGGACCTACAATGAGCAGTTCTTC
CASSPIPPTSGTYNEQFF
>TRBV11-2|.|TRBD1|TRBJ1-2
TGTGCCAGCAGCTTACAGCCAGGGGGCGATGGCTACACCTTC
CASSLQPGGDGYTF
>TRBV30|.|.|TRBJ1-1
TGTGCCTGGAGTCACGGGGGGAACACTGAAGCTTTCTTT
CAWSHGGNTEAFF
>TRBV9|.|TRBD2|TRBJ2-3
TGTGCCAGCAGCGTATTCCCGCGGGGGGGCACAGATACGCAGTATTTT
CASSVFPRGGTDTQYF
>TRBV15|.|TRBD1|TRBJ1-5
TGTGCCACCAGCACCGCGGGACAGGGGGCGCATCAGCCCCAGCATTTT
CATSTAGQGAHQPQHF
>TRBV30|.|TRBD2|TRBJ2-1
TGTGCCTGCCAACTAGCGGGATTAAGTGAGCAGTTCTTC
CACQLAGLSEQFF
>TRBV19|.|TRBD1|TRBJ1-5
TGTGCCAGTAGGGGGACAGGCTCCAATCAGCCCCAGCATTTT
CASRGTGSNQPQHF
>TRBV14|.|TRBD2|TRBJ2-1
TGTGCCAGCAGCACGACTAGCGGGAGAAACAATGAGCAGTTCTTC
CASSTTSGRNNEQFF
>TRBV10-3|.|TRBD1|TRBJ1-5
TGTGCCATCAGTGAGTCTAGGACAGGGGGCAATCAGCCCCAGCATTTT
CAISESRTGGNQPQHF
>TRBV19|.|TRBD2|TRBJ2-7
TGTGCCAGTAGTACCCGTCCGCCTAGCGGGCGATTCTACGAGCAGTACTTC
CASSTRPPSGRFYEQYF
>TRBV5-6|once|.|TRBJ2-7
TGTGCCAGCAGCTTGGACACCTACGAGCAGTACTTC
CASSLDTYEQYF
>TRBV7-9|.|TRBD1|TRBJ2-3
TGTGCCAGCAGCCGGGACAGGGAAGGGAACACAGATACGCAGTATTTT
CASSRDREGNTDTQYF
>TRBV5-6|.|.|TRBJ2-5
TGTGCCAGCAGCTTGGGACTAGGTGGTGGGGAGCAGTACTTC
CASSLGLGGGEQYF
>TRBV2|.|.|TRBJ1-6
TGTGCCAGCAGCTCAGTTTCCTCTTCCTATAATTCACCCCTCCACTTT
CASSSVSSSYNSPLHF
>TRBV11-1|.|.|TRBJ1-2
TGTGCCAGCAGCTTGGACAGCTATGGCTACACCTTC
CASSLDSYGYTF
>TRBV15|.|.|TRBJ1-1
TGTGCCACCAGCAGAGTGGGGGGGTTGAACACTGAAGCTTTCTTT
CATSRVGGLNTEAFF
>TRBV2|.|.|TRBJ2-7
TGTGCCAGCAGTGTTTCCAGGGACTACGAGCAGTACTTC
CASSVSRDYEQYF
>TRBV28|.|TRBD1|TRBJ1-5
TGTGCCAGCAGTTTATTGGGGGACAGGGGAGGGGATCAGCCCCAGCATTTT
CASSLLGDRGGDQPQHF
>TRBV21-1|.|.|TRBJ1-5
TGTGCCAGCAGCAGAACGCCCGACAGGGGCCACCAGCCCCAGCATTTT
CASSRTPDRGHQPQHF
>TRBV15|.|.|TRBJ1-3
TGTGCCACCAGCAGAGAGCGGCCAGGGGTAGGAAACACCATATATTTT
CATSRERPGVGNTIYF